The sample holds many counts of the clone carrying this T cell receptor beta chain. Its antigen is unknown. The data were taken from a study of metastatic and nonmetastatic thyroid tumors. Whole-study context: Peripheral blood and tumor or nodule samples from malignant and benign thyroid patients were compared. Study conclusions and caveats: A significant increase in TCR beta diversity was reportedly seen in malignant thyroid tumors relative to benign nodules, in blood and tumor.

V lost 7 bases to trimming and J lost 5 bases, with 14 bases between them. Germline CDR1 reads MDHEN; CDR2 reads SYDVKM. This CDR3 is 13 amino acids long. In the study's own analysis: A papillary thyroid cancer distant-metastasis classifier was built from CDR3 differences across clinicopathological groups. TCRdb reprocessed the PCR reads using MiXCR. TCRdb, not the authors, supplied the V and J calls. The sample contains about 21,000 clones, around 28% of which appear only once. Prior to thyroid surgery, none of the patients had received any treatment. What was sequenced was blood. The rearrangement links TRBV28 to TRBJ1-1, with TRBD1 as a possible D gene (5 bases). The TCR originated in a female donor with papillary thyroid cancer or a benign thyroid nodule (not recorded which). Some clones in this sample may be carry-over from other donors' samples. The CDR3 sequence: CASIDSGRTEAFF. CDR3 coding DNA: TGTGCCAGCATTGATTCAGGGAGAACTGAAGCTTTCTTT.